This is a list of T cell receptor beta chains from one sample in a study of blood T cell repertoires in COVID-19. Method: immunoSEQ multiplex PCR; TCRdb's copy keeps in-frame clones and lacks some. The table includes roughly 120,000 clones, roughly 90% detected once. The sample taken for sequencing was peripheral blood. The receptors shown here come from a man aged 45-65 years with active COVID-19. The CDR3 runs from the conserved cysteine through the conserved F or W. The D gene is left open where the match is weak. Size is stated for part of the rows, as once, few or many counts, or as a class when the clone is expanded.

j_call	d_call	clone_size	v_call	cdr3_nt	cdr3_aa
TRBJ2-5	TRBD2	NA	TRBV12-5	TGTGCTAGTGCCCATTCAGCGGGAGCAGAGACCCAGTACTTC	CASAHSAGAETQYF
TRBJ2-3	TRBD2	NA	TRBV7-8	TGTGCCAGCAGCTCCGGACTAGCGGGGGGCTTCACAGATACGCAGTATTTT	CASSSGLAGGFTDTQYF
TRBJ2-3	NA	NA	TRBV12-1	TGTGCCAGCAGCTTTCCTAGCGGAGGGGACGGCACAGATACGCAGTATTTT	CASSFPSGGDGTDTQYF
TRBJ2-1	TRBD2	NA	TRBV12-5	TGTGCTAGTGGTTTGCGACTAGCCAACAATGAGCAGTTCTTC	CASGLRLANNEQFF
TRBJ2-5	NA	NA	TRBV6-5	TGTGCCAGCAGCCTAGGGGCGAGGCAAGAGACCCAGTACTTC	CASSLGARQETQYF
TRBJ1-3	NA	NA	TRBV6-6	TGTGCCGTTTCCGGACTGCCTACAAACACCATATATTTT	CAVSGLPTNTIYF
TRBJ2-2	NA	NA	TRBV18	TGTGCCAGCTCACCACCACAGGTTGGGTCCGGGGAGCTGTTTTTT	CASSPPQVGSGELFF
TRBJ2-5	TRBD2	NA	TRBV10-3	TGTGCCATCAGCCCCGGGACTAGCATTGAGACCCAGTACTTC	CAISPGTSIETQYF
TRBJ1-6	TRBD1	NA	TRBV3-1/TRBV3-2	TGTGCCAGCAGCCAAGGGACAGGGAATTCACCCCTCCACTTT	CASSQGTGNSPLHF
TRBJ1-5	NA	NA	TRBV6-6	TGTGCCAGCAGTTTACTTGGGTCGGGGGGTAATCAGCCCCAGCATTTT	CASSLLGSGGNQPQHF
TRBJ2-4	TRBD2	NA	TRBV10-2	TGCGCCAGCAGTGAAAAGCTAGCGGGGGACCTATTAGCCAAAAACATTCAGTACTTC	CASSEKLAGDLLAKNIQYF
TRBJ1-4	NA	NA	TRBV23-1	TGCGCCAGGGCGGGACGGTCTAATGAAAAACTGTTTTTT	CARAGRSNEKLFF
TRBJ1-1	NA	NA	TRBV12-3/TRBV12-4	TGTGCCAGCAGTCGGACAGAGAACACTGAAGCTTTCTTT	CASSRTENTEAFF
TRBJ2-2	TRBD1	NA	TRBV19	TGTGCCAGTAGTGGACAGGGGGCGGGCGGGGAGCTGTTTTTT	CASSGQGAGGELFF
TRBJ1-6	NA	NA	TRBV2	TGTGCCAGCAGTGAAGGCCAGTGGTCTTCACCCCTCCACTTT	CASSEGQWSSPLHF
TRBJ1-1	NA	NA	TRBV3-1/TRBV3-2	TGTGCCAGCAGCCATGGGGCGAACACTGAAGCTTTCTTT	CASSHGANTEAFF
TRBJ1-2	NA	NA	TRBV11-2	TGTGCCAGCAGAGGATTACAGGGACCTAACTATGGCTACACCTTC	CASRGLQGPNYGYTF
TRBJ1-5	TRBD1	NA	TRBV27	TGTGCCAGCAGCACCCGGGACAGGGCAATCCGTGGCAATCAGCCCCAGCATTTT	CASSTRDRAIRGNQPQHF
TRBJ2-7	TRBD1	NA	TRBV5-6	TGTGCCAGCAGCATTGGGACAGCCTACGAGCAGTACTTC	CASSIGTAYEQYF
TRBJ2-3	TRBD1	NA	TRBV5-4	TGTGCCAGCAGCGATCCGGCTGGACAGGGGACCGGAGATACGCAGTATTTT	CASSDPAGQGTGDTQYF
TRBJ1-2	TRBD1	NA	TRBV5-4	TGTGCCAGCAGCCTCCGGACAGGGGAGCATGGCTACACCTTC	CASSLRTGEHGYTF
TRBJ1-4	TRBD1	NA	TRBV7-2	TGTGCCAGCAGCCACAGTATGGGACAGGCCCTCGGGCTCGAAAAACTGTTTTTT	CASSHSMGQALGLEKLFF
TRBJ2-1	NA	NA	TRBV9	TGTGCCAGCAGCGTAGTTCCCAGCTACAATGAGCAGTTCTTC	CASSVVPSYNEQFF
TRBJ2-3	TRBD2	NA	TRBV7-9	TGTGCCAGCGGGTCTAGCGGGAGAACAGATACGCAGTATTTT	CASGSSGRTDTQYF
TRBJ1-2	NA	NA	TRBV3-1/TRBV3-2	TGTGCCAGCAGCCAAGGGGGGCCAGTTAACTATGGCTACACCTTC	CASSQGGPVNYGYTF
TRBJ2-1	TRBD2	NA	TRBV7-2	TGTGCCAGCAGCTTGCTAGCGGGGGGGCTTGGGTTTGAGCAGTTCTTC	CASSLLAGGLGFEQFF
TRBJ1-4	NA	NA	TRBV15	TGTGCCACCAGCAGAGATCCCGCACAGGGCGGTGAAAAACTGTTTTTT	CATSRDPAQGGEKLFF
TRBJ2-3	TRBD2	NA	TRBV5-1	TGCGCCAGCAGCTTGACTAGCGGGAGCCCAGATACGCAGTATTTT	CASSLTSGSPDTQYF
TRBJ2-1	NA	NA	TRBV30	TGTGCCTGGAGTGTATGGAGTGGGAATGAGCAGTTCTTC	CAWSVWSGNEQFF
TRBJ1-6	NA	NA	TRBV10-3	TGTGCCATCACGCTTTCGGAGAATTCACCCCTCCACTTT	CAITLSENSPLHF
TRBJ1-1	NA	NA	TRBV5-5	TGTGCCAGCAGCCCGCTAGTTGGGACTGAAGCTTTCTTT	CASSPLVGTEAFF
TRBJ1-2	NA	NA	TRBV30	TGTGCCTTTACGGGACATTTCATCTATGGCTACACCTTC	CAFTGHFIYGYTF
TRBJ2-2	TRBD1	NA	TRBV6-2/TRBV6-3	TGTGCCAGCAGTTACCGCCGGACAGGGTCCGGGGAGCTGTTTTTT	CASSYRRTGSGELFF
TRBJ1-4	NA	NA	TRBV18	TGTGCCAGCTCACCACCAAACCGGGAGGCTAATGAAAAACTGTTTTTT	CASSPPNREANEKLFF
TRBJ1-1	NA	NA	TRBV27	TGTGCCAGCAGTGCGGCAGCCGCCGGCCCAGATGCTTTCTTT	CASSAAAAGPDAFF
TRBJ2-5	NA	NA	TRBV18	TGTGCCAGCTCACCAAGAGGGGCCTACGAGGGGGAAGAGACCCAGTACTTC	CASSPRGAYEGEETQYF
TRBJ1-4	TRBD1	NA	TRBV18	TGTGCCAGCTCACCACCGGGACAGGGAAATGAAAAACTGTTTTTT	CASSPPGQGNEKLFF
TRBJ2-5	TRBD2	NA	TRBV6-5	TGTGCCAGCATCCCGCTAGCGGGAGTGGAGACCCAGTACTTC	CASIPLAGVETQYF
TRBJ1-3	NA	NA	TRBV5-5	TGTGCCAGCACCTTAAGGGGCTCTGGAAACACCATATATTTT	CASTLRGSGNTIYF
TRBJ1-4	TRBD1	NA	TRBV6-1	TGTGCCAGCAGCGAATTTCGGGACAGGGGTAATGAAAAACTGTTTTTT	CASSEFRDRGNEKLFF
TRBJ2-3	NA	NA	TRBV6-5	TGTGCCAGCAATCCACAGAAAAACACAGATACGCAGTATTTT	CASNPQKNTDTQYF
TRBJ2-5	TRBD1	NA	TRBV11-2	TGTGCCAGCAGCCGGACAGGCCAAGAGACCCAGTACTTC	CASSRTGQETQYF
TRBJ1-5	TRBD1	NA	TRBV19	TGTGCCAGTAGTCGACAGGGGCTCGGGCAGCCCCAGCATTTT	CASSRQGLGQPQHF
TRBJ2-4	NA	NA	TRBV5-4	TGTGCCAGCAGCTTAGTGAGGGGAGGGGGATCCAAAAACATTCAGTACTTC	CASSLVRGGGSKNIQYF
TRBJ2-2	NA	once	TRBV7-9	TGTGCCAGCAGCTTGCTCTTCGGGGGGCGCACCGGGGAGCTGTTTTTT	CASSLLFGGRTGELFF
TRBJ2-2	TRBD2	NA	TRBV6-5	TGTGCTGGGGGGGTATATGGGGAGCTGTTTTTT	CAGGVYGELFF
TRBJ2-2	TRBD2	NA	TRBV5-1	TGCGCCAGCAGCGGGACTAGCGGGGGGGCGACCGGGGAGCTGTTTTTT	CASSGTSGGATGELFF
TRBJ2-1	TRBD2	once	TRBV10-3	TGTGCCATCAGTAAGAATAGGATGCGGGAGGGCCGCGATGAGCAGTTCTTC	CAISKNRMREGRDEQFF
TRBJ2-1	TRBD2	NA	TRBV27	TGTGCCAGCAGGATAAGCGGGAGTGGACTCTACAATGAGCAGTTCTTC	CASRISGSGLYNEQFF
TRBJ2-2	NA	once	TRBV4-1	TGCGCCAGCAGCCAAGTTTTAGGGGAGCTGTTTTTT	CASSQVLGELFF
TRBJ2-2	NA	few	TRBV19	TGTGCCAGTAGTATAGGAATGGGAGCAGATCCGAACACCGGGGAGCTGTTTTTT	CASSIGMGADPNTGELFF
TRBJ1-5	TRBD1	NA	TRBV2	TGTGCCAGCAGCCTATCAGGGGGCGGTCAGCCCCAGCATTTT	CASSLSGGGQPQHF
TRBJ2-1	TRBD2	NA	TRBV7-9	TGTGCCAGCAGCAACGCCGGGACTAGCTTCCATGAGCAGTTCTTC	CASSNAGTSFHEQFF